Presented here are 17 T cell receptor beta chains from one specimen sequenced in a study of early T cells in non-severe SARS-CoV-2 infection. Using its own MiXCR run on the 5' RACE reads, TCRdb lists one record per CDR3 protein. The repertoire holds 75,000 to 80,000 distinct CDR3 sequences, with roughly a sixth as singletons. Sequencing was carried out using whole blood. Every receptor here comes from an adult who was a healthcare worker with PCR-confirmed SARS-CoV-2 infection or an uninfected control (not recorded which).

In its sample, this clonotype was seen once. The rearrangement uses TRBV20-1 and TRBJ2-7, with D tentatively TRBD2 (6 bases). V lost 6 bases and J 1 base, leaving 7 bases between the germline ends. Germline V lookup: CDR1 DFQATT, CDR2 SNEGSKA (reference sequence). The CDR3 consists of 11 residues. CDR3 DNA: TGCAGTGCGGCGGGATCCTACGAGCAGTACTTC. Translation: CSAAGSYEQYF.

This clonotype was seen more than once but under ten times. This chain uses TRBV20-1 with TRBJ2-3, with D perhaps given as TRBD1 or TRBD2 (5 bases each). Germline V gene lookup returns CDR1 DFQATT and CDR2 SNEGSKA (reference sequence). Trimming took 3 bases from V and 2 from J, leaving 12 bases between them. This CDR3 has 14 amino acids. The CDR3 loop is CSARGTADTDTQYF. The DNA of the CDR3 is TGCAGTGCTAGGGGGACGGCTGACACAGATACGCAGTATTTT.

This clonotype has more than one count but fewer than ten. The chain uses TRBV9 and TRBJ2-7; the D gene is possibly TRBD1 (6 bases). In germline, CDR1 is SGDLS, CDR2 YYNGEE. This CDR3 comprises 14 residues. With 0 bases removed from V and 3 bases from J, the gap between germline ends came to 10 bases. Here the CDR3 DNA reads TGTGCCAGCAGCGTAGGGACAGCTAGCTACGAGCAGTACTTC. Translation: CASSVGTASYEQYF. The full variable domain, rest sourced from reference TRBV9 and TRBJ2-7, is DSGVTQTPKHLITATGQRVTLRCSPRSGDLSVYWYQQSLDQGLQFLIQYYNGEERAKGNILERFSAQQFPDLHSELNLSSLELGDSALYFCASSVGTASYEQYFGPGTRLTVT.

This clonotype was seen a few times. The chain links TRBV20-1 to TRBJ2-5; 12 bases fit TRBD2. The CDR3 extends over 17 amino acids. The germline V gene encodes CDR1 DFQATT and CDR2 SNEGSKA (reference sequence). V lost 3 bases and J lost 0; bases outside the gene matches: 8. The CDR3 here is CSASASGGDLYQETQYF. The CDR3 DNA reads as TGCAGTGCTAGCGCTAGCGGGGGGGATTTGTACCAAGAGACCCAGTACTTC.

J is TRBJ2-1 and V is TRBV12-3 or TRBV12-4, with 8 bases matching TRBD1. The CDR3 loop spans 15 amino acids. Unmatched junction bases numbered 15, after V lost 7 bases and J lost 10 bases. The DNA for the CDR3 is TGTGCCAGCACCTCCGAGGGGGTCAGGGGGCACGAGCAGTTCTTC. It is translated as CASTSEGVRGHEQFF.

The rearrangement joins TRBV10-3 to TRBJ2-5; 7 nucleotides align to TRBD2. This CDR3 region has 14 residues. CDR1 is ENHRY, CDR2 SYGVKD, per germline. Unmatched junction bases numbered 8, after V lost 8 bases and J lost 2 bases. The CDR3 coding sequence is TGTGCCATCCGGGAGGCTAGCGGACAAGAGACCCAGTACTTC. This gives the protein CAIREASGQETQYF.

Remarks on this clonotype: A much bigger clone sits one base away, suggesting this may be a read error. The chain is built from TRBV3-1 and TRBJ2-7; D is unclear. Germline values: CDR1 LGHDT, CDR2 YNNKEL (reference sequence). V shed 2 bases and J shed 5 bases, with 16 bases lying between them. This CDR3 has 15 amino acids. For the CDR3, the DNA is TGTGCCAGCAGCCAAAGCTGGGCGCAGTCCCACGAGCAGTACTTC. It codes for CASSQSWAQSHEQYF.

The CDR3 coding sequence is TGTGCCAGCAGTGATGGATTGCGGACTTACAATGAGCAGTTCTTC. The encoded protein is CASSDGLRTYNEQFF. The chain links TRBV2 to TRBJ2-1, with D possibly TRBD2 on 5 matching bases. The CDR3 totals 15 residues. V shed 3 bases and J shed 4 bases, with 13 bases lying between them. Germline V lookup: CDR1 SNHLY, CDR2 FYNNEI. The full variable domain, rest sourced from reference TRBV2 and TRBJ2-1, is EPEVTQTPSHQVTQMGQEVILRCVPISNHLYFYWYRQILGQKVEFLVSFYNNEISEKSEIFDDQFSVERPDGSNFTLKIRSTKLEDSAMYFCASSDGLRTYNEQFFGPGTRLTVL.

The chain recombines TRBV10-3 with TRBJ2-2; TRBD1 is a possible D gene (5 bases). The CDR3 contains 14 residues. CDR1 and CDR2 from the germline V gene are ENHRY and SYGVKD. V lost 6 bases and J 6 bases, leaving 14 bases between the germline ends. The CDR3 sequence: CAIRPSGPAGELFF. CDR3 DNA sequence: TGTGCCATCAGACCGTCAGGGCCTGCCGGGGAGCTGTTTTTT.

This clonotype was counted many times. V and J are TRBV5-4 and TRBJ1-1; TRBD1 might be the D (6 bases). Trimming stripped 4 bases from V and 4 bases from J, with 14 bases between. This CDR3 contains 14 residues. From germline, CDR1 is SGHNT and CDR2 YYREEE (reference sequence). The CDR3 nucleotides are TGTGCCAGCAGCGTCAGGGGCGTAGGCACTGAAGCTTTCTTT. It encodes CASSVRGVGTEAFF.

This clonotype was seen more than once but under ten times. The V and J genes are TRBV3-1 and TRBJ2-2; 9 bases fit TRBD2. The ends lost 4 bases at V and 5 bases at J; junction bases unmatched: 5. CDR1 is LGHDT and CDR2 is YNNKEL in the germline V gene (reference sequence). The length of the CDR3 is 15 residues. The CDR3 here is CASSRRTSVTGELFF. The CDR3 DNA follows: TGTGCCAGCAGCCGGAGGACTAGCGTGACCGGGGAGCTGTTTTTT. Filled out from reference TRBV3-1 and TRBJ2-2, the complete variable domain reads DTAVSQTPKYLVTQMGNDKSIKCEQNLGHDTMYWYKQDSKKFLKIMFSYNNKELIINETVPNRFSPKSPDKAHLNLHINSLELGDSAVYFCASSRRTSVTGELFFGEGSRLTVL.

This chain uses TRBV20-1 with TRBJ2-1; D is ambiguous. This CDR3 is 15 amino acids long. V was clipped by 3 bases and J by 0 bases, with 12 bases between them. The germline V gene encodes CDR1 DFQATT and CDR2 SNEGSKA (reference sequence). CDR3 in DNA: TGCAGTGCTAGGTTGACCGACCGCTCCTACAATGAGCAGTTCTTC. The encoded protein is CSARLTDRSYNEQFF.

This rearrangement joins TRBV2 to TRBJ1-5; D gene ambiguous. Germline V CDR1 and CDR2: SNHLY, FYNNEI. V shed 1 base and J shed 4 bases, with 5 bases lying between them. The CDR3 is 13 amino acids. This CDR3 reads CASSEDTNQPQHF. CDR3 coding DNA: TGTGCCAGCAGTGAAGACACGAATCAGCCCCAGCATTTT.

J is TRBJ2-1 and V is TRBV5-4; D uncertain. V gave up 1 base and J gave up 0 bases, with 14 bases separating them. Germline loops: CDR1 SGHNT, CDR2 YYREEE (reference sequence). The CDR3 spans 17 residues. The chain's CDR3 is CASSLFPGDSSYNEQFF. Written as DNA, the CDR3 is TGTGCCAGCAGCTTGTTCCCCGGTGATAGCTCCTACAATGAGCAGTTCTTC.

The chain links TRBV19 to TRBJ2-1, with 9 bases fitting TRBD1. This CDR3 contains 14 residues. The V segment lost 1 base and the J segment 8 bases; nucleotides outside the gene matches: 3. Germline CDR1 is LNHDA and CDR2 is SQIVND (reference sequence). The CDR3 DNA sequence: TGTGCCAGTAGTATAGGGACAGGGGCTGATGAGCAGTTCTTC. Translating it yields CASSIGTGADEQFF.

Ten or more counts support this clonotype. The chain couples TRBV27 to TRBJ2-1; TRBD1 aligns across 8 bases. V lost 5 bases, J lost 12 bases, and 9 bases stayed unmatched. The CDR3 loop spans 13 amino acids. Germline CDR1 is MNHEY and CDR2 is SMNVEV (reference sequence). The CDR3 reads CASSPPGTGSQFF. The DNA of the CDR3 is TGTGCCAGCAGTCCCCCCGGGACAGGATCGCAGTTCTTC.

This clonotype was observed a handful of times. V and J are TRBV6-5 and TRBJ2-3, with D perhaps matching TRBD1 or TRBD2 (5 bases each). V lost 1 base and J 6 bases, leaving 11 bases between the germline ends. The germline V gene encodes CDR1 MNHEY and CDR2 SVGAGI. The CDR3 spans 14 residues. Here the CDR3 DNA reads TGTGCCAGCAGTTACTGGGGGACGCGCGATACGCAGTATTTT. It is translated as CASSYWGTRDTQYF.